The clone carrying this T cell receptor (beta chain) appeared a few times. No patient received treatment before thyroid surgery. This entry belongs to a study of metastatic and nonmetastatic thyroid tumors. Study at large: Repertoire comparison spanned blood and tumor or nodule tissue of malignant and benign thyroid patients.

CDR1 is DFQATT and CDR2 is SNEGSKA in the germline V gene (reference sequence). Trimming took 1 base from V and 2 from J, leaving 10 bases between them. The CDR3 is 14 residues long. TCRdb ran MiXCR on the PCR reads. Here the sample spans about 52,000 clones, approximately 19% being singletons. The receptor's source is a female donor with papillary thyroid cancer or a benign thyroid nodule (not recorded which). Some clones in this sample may be carry-over from other donors' samples. What was sequenced was blood. This chain links TRBV20-1 with TRBJ2-3; D is perhaps TRBD2 (6 bases). CDR3: CSARVGTSTDTQYF. The CDR3 DNA reads as TGCAGTGCTAGAGTTGGGACTTCCACAGATACGCAGTATTTT.